This T cell receptor beta chain was documented in a study of shared clonotypes between healthy human individuals. General study results and limits: Across a handful of donors, naive CD4 shared approximately 4.5%, naive CD8 more than 3%, memory CD4 roughly 2.5%, memory CD8 more than 0.35%. It was the few donors that limited the genetic and exposure-history diversity represented.

A note on this clone: The antigen is unknown.

The split of CD4+ cells yielded CD45RA+ naive and CD45RA-negative memory subsets. Replicate PCRs from sorted subsets contained roughly 220 ng DNA, which is 30,000 to 35,000 T cell genomes. Profiling relied on immunoSEQ multiplex PCR, and the TCRdb table lists in-frame clones only, not all of them. The data hold 1,500,000 or so clones, with around 95% observed a single time. The TCR originated in a man aged 25-45 years in good health. The sequenced sample was naive CD4+ T cells sorted from blood. Subset of the sample: CD45RA+ positively selected.

In DNA, the CDR3 is TGTGCCAGCAGCTTCGGGGCTAGGACTAGCGGACCTCTCTACGAGCAGTACTTC. It translates to CASSFGARTSGPLYEQYF. The chain carries TRBV7-4 and TRBJ2-7; TRBD2 matches 10 bases. The J segment lost 3 bases and the V segment lost 3 bases, leaving 14 bases of the junction unmatched. The CDR3 is made up of 18 amino acids. Germline V gene lookup returns CDR1 SGHVT and CDR2 SQSDAQ.